What follows describes a single T cell receptor beta chain. Its cognate antigen is unknown. This specimen belongs to a study of cytomegalovirus exposure and HLA in healthy donors. Findings of the study overall: Sequencing likely caused a cluster of highly shared sequence variants.

CDR3 length: 16 residues. Germline-derived CDR1 and CDR2 are SGHDT and YYEEEE. Losses at the gene ends were 2 bases for V and 6 bases for J; bases not matched to a gene: 12. Samples came from healthy bone marrow donors. The PCR contained 60 Vbeta and 13 Jbeta primers. In the authors' methods: Tens of millions of unique TCR beta chains, 9.5 million to 14 million shared, were counted in a later analysis. Clones were read by immunoSEQ multiplex PCR, and TCRdb kept only the in-frame ones, dropping some. V and J calls and clone size follow that table, whereas D and trimming were derived from the DNA. The data contain approximately 190,000 clones, around 73% of them seen just once; the ten biggest clones take up approximately 2%.

Specimen: PBMCs. The receptor comes from a woman aged 30 to 39 in good health and CMV-seropositive. V gene TRBV5-6 combines with J gene TRBJ2-7, with TRBD1 matching over 9 bases. The CDR3 loop is CASSLQGAVPSGEQYF. CDR3 in DNA: TGTGCCAGCAGCTTACAGGGGGCGGTACCCTCCGGCGAGCAGTACTTC.